This entry is about one T cell receptor beta chain. Its antigen is as yet unknown. RNA was extracted with the RNeasy kit, and a quantity of about 0.5 to 1 ug was reverse transcribed using random hexamers. Multiplex immunoSEQ PCR targeted 54 Vbeta and 13 Jbeta TCR beta segments. One entry per CDR3 protein, called by TCRdb with MiXCR from the immunoSEQ multiplex PCR reads. The table shows 300,000 or so distinct CDR3 sequences, with 92% occurring only once. This sample was taken from a study of CD8 T cells in Susac syndrome. The V segment lost 1 base and the J segment 2 bases; nucleotides outside the gene matches: 3. Per germline, CDR1 SEHNR and CDR2 FQNEAQ (reference sequence). This CDR3 has 15 residues. Findings and limits, study-wide: The study's TCR sequencing and HLA analysis covered a relatively small number of individuals, and the study acknowledged this.

The T cells that were sequenced for TCR beta were CD8+ and CD4+ cells from blood. Negative isolation was applied to CD8+ and CD4+ T cells, and FACS enrichment was applied to TEMRA cells. The clonotype was recovered from a human donor with multiple sclerosis. V and J are TRBV7-9 and TRBJ2-3; TRBD1 matches 7 bases. Source material: CD4+ T cells from PBMCs. The CDR3, as DNA: TGTGCCAGCAGCTTAGAGGGACAGATCACAGATACGCAGTATTTT. Protein product: CASSLEGQITDTQYF.